The clone carrying this T cell receptor beta chain was observed a few times. Its antigen is still unknown. This sample was included in a study of a mutant IDH1 vaccine in newly diagnosed glioma. Study information: Treatment recipients were about 62% male and approximately 40% female, and their mean age was approximately 43 years.

The repertoire was sequenced with immunoSEQ multiplex PCR; TCRdb's copy has only in-frame clones and lacks some. The table lists tens of thousands of clones, less than 85% of them singletons. Time point noted: week 5, during vaccination. Topical imiquimod was applied with each vaccine dose, which held 300 ug of mutant IDH1 20-mer peptide. V was cut by 1 base and J by 9 bases, with 15 bases left in between. Germline loops: CDR1 GTSNPN, CDR2 SVGIG (reference sequence). The CDR3 is 14 amino acids. The source was PBMCs, collected from a glioma patient whose treatment included an IDH1 peptide vaccine. The chain has TRBV30 and TRBJ2-2; D possibly corresponds to TRBD1 (5 bases). The TCR comes from a woman aged 18-35 years with glioma. Some clones in this sample may be carry-over from other donors' samples. The CDR3 sequence is CAWSAFWGLRELFF. The CDR3 region has the DNA TGTGCCTGGAGTGCCTTCTGGGGCCTCCGGGAGCTGTTTTTT.